This T cell receptor (beta chain) was captured by sequencing in a study of T-cell reconstitution after alpha-beta-depleted transplantation in children. Trimming cost V 3 bases and J 5 bases, with 10 bases left between them. This CDR3 is 14 amino acids long. The germline V gene has CDR1 ENHRY and CDR2 SYGVKD. TCRbeta library construction was performed incorporating unique molecular identifiers. TCRdb reanalysed the PCR reads using MiXCR and keeps one entry per CDR3 protein. The data contain a few hundred thousand distinct CDR3 sequences, around 9.6% of them singletons. The table lists this clonotype with many counts.

This clonotype was obtained from a human donor who donated a stem cell graft to a child with SCID. Sequencing was performed on PBMCs from the stem cell graft donor, taken from the stem cell graft. This chain uses TRBV10-3 with TRBJ2-2; D is unresolved. The CDR3 is CAISDRQETGELFF. Written as DNA, the CDR3 is TGTGCCATCAGTGACCGTCAAGAGACCGGGGAGCTGTTTTTT.